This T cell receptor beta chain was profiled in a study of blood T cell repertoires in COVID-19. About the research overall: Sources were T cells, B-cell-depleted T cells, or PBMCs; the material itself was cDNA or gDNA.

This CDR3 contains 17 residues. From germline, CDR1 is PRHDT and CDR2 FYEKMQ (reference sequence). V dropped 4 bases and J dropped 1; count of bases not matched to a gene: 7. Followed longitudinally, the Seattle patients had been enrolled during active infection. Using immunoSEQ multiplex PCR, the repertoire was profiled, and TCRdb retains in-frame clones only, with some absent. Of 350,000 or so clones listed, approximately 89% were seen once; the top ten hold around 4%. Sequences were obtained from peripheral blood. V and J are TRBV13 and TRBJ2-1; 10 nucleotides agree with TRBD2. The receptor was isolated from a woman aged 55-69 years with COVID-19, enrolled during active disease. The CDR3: CASSSLAGRGSYNEQFF. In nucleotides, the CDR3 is TGTGCCAGCAGCTCACTAGCGGGACGAGGATCCTACAATGAGCAGTTCTTC.